Presented here are 3 T cell receptor beta chains from one specimen sequenced in a study of T cell repertoires in cytomegalovirus infection (dated by TCRdb to about 2019). Instrument on record: Illumina HiSeq 1500. TCRdb reanalyzed the raw reads on its own, using fastp at Q25 for trimming and MiXCR for clone calling, and kept in-frame beta chains. Each entry is one CDR3 protein sequence, shown with its most common DNA and genes. A total of more than 30,000 distinct CDR3 sequences appear in this sample, about 48% of them only once. Together, the top ten hold approximately 92% of the sample. Their target antigens are unknown. Reading the label with the study, this specimen's treatment or condition is: in vitro stimulation with specific CMV peptide epitopes to enrich CMV-specific T cells. Sample: CD8+ T cells from cultured PBMCs, taken from culture after CMV antigen stimulation. These receptors originate from a human donor in good health (CMV status not recorded). Some clones in this sample may be carry-over from other donors' samples.

The CDR3 DNA reads as TGTGCCAGTAGTATCTGGGGGGATAACTCCTACAATGAGCAGTTCTTC. This encodes CASSIWGDNSYNEQFF. The rearrangement joins TRBV19 to TRBJ2-1; D is perhaps TRBD2 (6 bases). Per germline, CDR1 LNHDA and CDR2 SQIVND (reference sequence). This CDR3 spans 16 amino acids. Trimming left V 3 bases short and J 0 bases short, with 12 bases between. The variable domain in full, with the rest retrieved from reference TRBV19 and TRBJ2-1, is DGGITQSPKYLFRKEGQNVTLSCEQNLNHDAMYWYRQDPGQGLRLIYYSQIVNDFQKGDIAEGYSVSREKKESFPLTVTSAQKNPTAFYLCASSIWGDNSYNEQFFGPGTRLTVL.

The chain is built from TRBV20-1 and TRBJ2-7, with 10 bases that match TRBD1. This CDR3 comprises 17 residues. CDR1 is DFQATT, CDR2 SNEGSKA, per germline (reference sequence). V shed 1 base, J shed 2 bases, and the junction held 11 bases outside the gene matches. CDR3 bases: TGCAGTGCTAGAGGACAGGGGGCGCCGACCCGTACCTACGAGCAGTACTTC. This codes for CSARGQGAPTRTYEQYF.

This clonotype was detected only a few times. J is TRBJ1-1 and V is TRBV20-1; perhaps TRBD1 as D (6 bases). CDR3 length: 12 residues. CDR1 DFQATT and CDR2 SNEGSKA come from the germline V gene (reference sequence). Trimming pared 3 bases from V and 7 bases from J, leaving 12 bases between. CDR3: CSARRGGDEAFF. CDR3 DNA sequence: TGCAGTGCTAGGAGAGGGGGGGATGAAGCTTTCTTT.